The entry that follows covers one T cell receptor (beta chain) sequence. Its antigen is unknown. This specimen belongs to a study of cytomegalovirus exposure and HLA in healthy donors. A multiplex PCR was run with 60 Vbeta primers and 13 Jbeta primers. The protocol was immunoSEQ multiplex PCR, while the TCRdb copy is restricted to in-frame clones and leaves out a portion. The sample yields about 180,000 clones, over 75% seen once. Findings and limits, study-wide: In vitro work confirmed that three CMV-associated chains recognize CMV antigens. Some TCR beta chains (more than 150 of them) were listed as cytomegalovirus-associated. TCR sequences were mostly rare, though some public TCRs occurred in many donors. Researchers had no immune exposure information except CMV serostatus available.

The source is a woman between 45 and 65 years old in good health and CMV-seronegative. The sequencing sample was made of PBMCs.

CDR3 DNA sequence: TGTGCCAGTAGTATTGGTCCGGACAGGTCCGAAAAACTGTTTTTT. Amino acids: CASSIGPDRSEKLFF. The chain uses TRBV19 and TRBJ1-4; 7 bases are shared with TRBD1. The V gene's germline CDR1 is LNHDA and CDR2 SQIVND (reference sequence). The CDR3 contains 15 residues. Trimming at V came to 3 bases and at J to 8 bases, leaving 9 bases not matched to a gene.